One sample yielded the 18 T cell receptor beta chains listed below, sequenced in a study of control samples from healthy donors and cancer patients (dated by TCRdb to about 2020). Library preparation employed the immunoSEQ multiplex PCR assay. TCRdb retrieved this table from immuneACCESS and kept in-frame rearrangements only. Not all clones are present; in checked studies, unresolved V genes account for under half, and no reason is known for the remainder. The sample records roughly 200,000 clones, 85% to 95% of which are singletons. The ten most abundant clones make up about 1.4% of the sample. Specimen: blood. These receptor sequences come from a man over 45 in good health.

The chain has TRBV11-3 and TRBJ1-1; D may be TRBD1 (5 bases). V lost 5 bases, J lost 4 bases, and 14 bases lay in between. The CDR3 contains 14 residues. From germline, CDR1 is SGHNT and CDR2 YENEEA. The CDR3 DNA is TGTGCCAGCAGCCCTACGGGGGAGGCCACTGAAGCTTTCTTT. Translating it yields CASSPTGEATEAFF.

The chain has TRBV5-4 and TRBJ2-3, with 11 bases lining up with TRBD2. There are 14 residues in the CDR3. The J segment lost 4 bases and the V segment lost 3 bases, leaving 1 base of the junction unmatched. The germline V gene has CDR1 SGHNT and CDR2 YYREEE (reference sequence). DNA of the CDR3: TGTGCCAGCAGCTATAGCGGGGGGGCAGATACGCAGTATTTT. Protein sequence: CASSYSGGADTQYF.

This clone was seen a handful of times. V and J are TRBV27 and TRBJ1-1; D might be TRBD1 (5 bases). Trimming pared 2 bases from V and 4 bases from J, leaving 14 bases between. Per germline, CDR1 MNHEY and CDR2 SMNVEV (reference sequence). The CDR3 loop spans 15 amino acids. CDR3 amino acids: CASSLGQGRFTEAFF. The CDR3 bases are TGTGCCAGCAGTTTAGGGCAGGGAAGGTTCACTGAAGCTTTCTTT.

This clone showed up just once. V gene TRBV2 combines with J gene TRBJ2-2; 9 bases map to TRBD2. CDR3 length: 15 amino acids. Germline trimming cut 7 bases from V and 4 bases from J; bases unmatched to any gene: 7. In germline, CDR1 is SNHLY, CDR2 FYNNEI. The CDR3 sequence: CASTRRGGLTGELFF. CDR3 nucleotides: TGTGCCAGCACTCGGCGGGGGGGCCTCACCGGGGAGCTGTTTTTT. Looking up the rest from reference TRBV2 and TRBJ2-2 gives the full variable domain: EPEVTQTPSHQVTQMGQEVILRCVPISNHLYFYWYRQILGQKVEFLVSFYNNEISEKSEIFDDQFSVERPDGSNFTLKIRSTKLEDSAMYFCASTRRGGLTGELFFGEGSRLTVL.

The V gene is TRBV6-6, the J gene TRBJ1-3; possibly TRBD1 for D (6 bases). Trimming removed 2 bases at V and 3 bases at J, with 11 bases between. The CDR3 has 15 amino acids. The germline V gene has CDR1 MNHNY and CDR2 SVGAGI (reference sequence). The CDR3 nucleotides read TGTGCCAGCAGTTACGGGGGGCTGAATGGAAACACCATATATTTT. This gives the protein CASSYGGLNGNTIYF.

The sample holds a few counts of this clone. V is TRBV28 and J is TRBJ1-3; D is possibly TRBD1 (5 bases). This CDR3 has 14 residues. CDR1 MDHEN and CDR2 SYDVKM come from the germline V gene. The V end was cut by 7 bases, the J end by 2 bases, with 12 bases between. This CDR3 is CASTIGAPGNTIYF. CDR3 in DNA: TGTGCCAGCACTATAGGGGCCCCTGGAAACACCATATATTTT.

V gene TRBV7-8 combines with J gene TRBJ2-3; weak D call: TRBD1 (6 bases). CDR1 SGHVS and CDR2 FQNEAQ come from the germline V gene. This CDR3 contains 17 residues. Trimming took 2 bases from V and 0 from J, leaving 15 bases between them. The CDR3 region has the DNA TGTGCCAGCAGCTTATTGACACAGGGTTCTAGCACAGATACGCAGTATTTT. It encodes CASSLLTQGSSTDTQYF.

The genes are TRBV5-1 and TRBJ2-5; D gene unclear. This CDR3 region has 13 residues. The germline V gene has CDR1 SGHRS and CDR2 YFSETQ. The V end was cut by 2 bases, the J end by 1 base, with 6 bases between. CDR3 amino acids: CASSLVVQETQYF. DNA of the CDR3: TGCGCCAGCAGCTTAGTAGTCCAAGAGACCCAGTACTTC.

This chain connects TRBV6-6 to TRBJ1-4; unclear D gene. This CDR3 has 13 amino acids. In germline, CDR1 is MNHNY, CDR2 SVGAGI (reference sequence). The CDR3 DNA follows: TGTCCCAAACCCTCTAAAGATAATGAAAAACTGTTTTTT. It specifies CPKPSKDNEKLFF.

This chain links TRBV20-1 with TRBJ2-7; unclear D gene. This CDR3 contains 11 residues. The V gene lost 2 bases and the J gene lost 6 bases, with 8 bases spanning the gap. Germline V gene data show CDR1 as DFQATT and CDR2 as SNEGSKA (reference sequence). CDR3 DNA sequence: TGCAGTGCTAGAAGGCAGCCCGAGCAGTACTTC. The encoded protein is CSARRQPEQYF.

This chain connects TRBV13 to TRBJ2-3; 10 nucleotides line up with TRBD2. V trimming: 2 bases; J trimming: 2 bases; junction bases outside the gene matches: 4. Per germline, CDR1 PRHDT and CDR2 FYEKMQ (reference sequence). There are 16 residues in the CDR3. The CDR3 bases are TGTGCCAGCAGCTTACTTACTAGCGGGGCCACAGATACGCAGTATTTT. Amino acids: CASSLLTSGATDTQYF.

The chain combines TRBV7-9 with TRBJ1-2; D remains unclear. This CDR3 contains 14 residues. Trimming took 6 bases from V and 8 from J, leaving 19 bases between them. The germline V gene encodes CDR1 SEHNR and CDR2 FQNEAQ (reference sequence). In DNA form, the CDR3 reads TGTGCCAGCAGTCCCGGGCCAACTATAGGAGGCTACACCTTC. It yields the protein CASSPGPTIGGYTF. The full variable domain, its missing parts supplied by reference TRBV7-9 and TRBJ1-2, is DTGVSQNPRHKITKRGQNVTFRCDPISEHNRLYWYRQTLGQGPEFLTYFQNEAQLEKSRLLSDRFSAERPKGSFSTLEIQRTEQGDSAMYLCASSPGPTIGGYTFGSGTRLTVV.

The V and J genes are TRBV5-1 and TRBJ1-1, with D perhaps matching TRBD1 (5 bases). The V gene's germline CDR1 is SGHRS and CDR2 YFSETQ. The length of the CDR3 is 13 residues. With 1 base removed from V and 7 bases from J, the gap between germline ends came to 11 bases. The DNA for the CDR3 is TGCGCCAGCAGCTTGACAGGTGACAGTGAAGCTTTCTTT. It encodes CASSLTGDSEAFF.

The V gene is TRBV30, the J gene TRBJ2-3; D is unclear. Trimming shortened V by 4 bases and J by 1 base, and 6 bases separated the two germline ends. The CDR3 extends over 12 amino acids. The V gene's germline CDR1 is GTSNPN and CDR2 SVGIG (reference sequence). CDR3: CAWTGGTDTQYF. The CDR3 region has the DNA TGTGCCTGGACAGGTGGCACAGATACGCAGTATTTT.

CDR3: CATGTANTGELFF. CDR3 bases: TGTGCCACCGGGACCGCGAACACCGGGGAGCTGTTTTTT. This sequence joins TRBV28 and TRBJ2-2; tentatively, D is TRBD1 or TRBD2 (5 bases each). The CDR3 runs 13 residues. Between the trimmed V and J ends, which lost 10 bases and 0 bases, there was a span of 9 bases. CDR1 is MDHEN, CDR2 SYDVKM, per germline.

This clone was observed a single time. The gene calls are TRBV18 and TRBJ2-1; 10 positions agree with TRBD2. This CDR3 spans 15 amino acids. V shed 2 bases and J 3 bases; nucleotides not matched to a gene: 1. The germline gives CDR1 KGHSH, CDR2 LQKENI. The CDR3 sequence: CASSPIAGGYNEQFF. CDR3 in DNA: TGTGCCAGCTCACCAATAGCGGGGGGCTACAATGAGCAGTTCTTC.

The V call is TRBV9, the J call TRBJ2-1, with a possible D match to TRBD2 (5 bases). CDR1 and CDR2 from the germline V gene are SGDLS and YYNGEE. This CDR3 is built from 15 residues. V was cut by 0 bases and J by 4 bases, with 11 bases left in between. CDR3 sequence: CASSVDGVGYNEQFF. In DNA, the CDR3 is TGTGCCAGCAGCGTAGACGGGGTCGGGTACAATGAGCAGTTCTTC.

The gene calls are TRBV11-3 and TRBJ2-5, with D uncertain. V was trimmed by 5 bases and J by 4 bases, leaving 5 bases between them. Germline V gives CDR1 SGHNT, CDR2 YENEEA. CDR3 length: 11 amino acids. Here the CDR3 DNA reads TGTGCCAGCAGCAGAGGAGAGACCCAGTACTTC. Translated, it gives CASSRGETQYF.